This TCR beta chain stems from a study of beta chain features in type 1 diabetes. Per donor, one heparinised blood draw averaged about 100 mL. This clone was seen only a few times. Antigen specificity is unknown. The isolated RNA, all of it, was reverse transcribed, so expressed TCRB transcripts were what got sequenced. Some 4 million reads were obtained on average from naive, central memory and regulatory T cell samples. Only in-frame clones appear in the TCRdb table, and some are missing; sequencing was by immunoSEQ multiplex PCR. The data show around 70,000 clones, roughly 49% seen once. Study-wide points: Type 1 diabetes patients showed a moderate but significant shortening of TCRB CDR3s in all four CD4+ subsets.

This receptor was identified in a man aged 30 to 39 with type 1 diabetes. The sequenced material came from central memory CD4+ T cells from blood.

The CDR3 nucleotides read TGCGCCAGCAGCCCAACTCAGGCGCTCCGTACCGGCGAGCAGTACTTC. It encodes CASSPTQALRTGEQYF. This rearrangement joins TRBV5-1 to TRBJ2-7; D is unresolved. The V end was cut by 4 bases, the J end by 6 bases, with 23 bases between. The CDR3 contains 16 residues. Germline V gene data show CDR1 as SGHRS and CDR2 as YFSETQ.